This T cell receptor (beta chain) was sequenced during a study of T cells in localized non-small cell lung cancer. Study observations and caveats: T cell clonality was highest in uninvolved adjacent lung, above tumor.

In its sample, this clone was seen a few times. The target antigen is unknown. This table comes from immunoSEQ multiplex PCR, and its TCRdb copy is limited to in-frame clones, with some not included. Of around 2,500 clones detected, approximately 31% appear once; the ten largest clones hold around 18%. There are 16 residues in the CDR3. Looked up from germline, CDR1 is LNHNV and CDR2 is YYDKDF (reference sequence). With 0 bases removed from V and 12 bases from J, the gap between germline ends came to 21 bases. This chain links TRBV15 with TRBJ2-4; D is perhaps TRBD1 (6 bases). The sequencing used lung tumor tissue, collected before any cancer treatment. The TCR comes from a female donor older than 55 with stage II lung adenocarcinoma. The CDR3 region is CATSRESGTPPPNQYF. Here the CDR3 DNA reads TGTGCCACCAGCAGAGAGTCCGGGACACCCCCCCCTAATCAGTACTTC.